This TCR beta chain was recorded in a study of cytomegalovirus exposure and HLA in healthy donors. Study-wide results and caveats: Associated with HLA alleles at 0.05 false discovery rate in a later analysis were 16,951 TCR beta sequences. Some TCR beta chains (about 170 of them) were listed as cytomegalovirus-associated. TCR beta V- and J-gene trimming was later associated with a missense DCLRE1C variant.

The CDR3 extends over 14 amino acids. V was cut by 0 bases and J by 5 bases, with 11 bases left in between. CDR1 and CDR2 from the germline V gene are SGDLS and YYNGEE. With respect to this clone: Antigen: not known.

Donors had nominal health at sampling but likely had unrecorded immune exposures. This PCR relied on a set of 60 Vbeta primers and 13 Jbeta primers. TCRdb keeps only in-frame clones here, not all; method: immunoSEQ multiplex PCR. The sample includes fewer than 200,000 clones, roughly 80% of them seen just once. Input material: PBMCs. The chain recombines TRBV9 with TRBJ2-5, with D possibly being TRBD1 (6 bases). The clonotype originates from a woman younger than 35 in good health and CMV-seronegative. CDR3 nucleotides: TGTGCCAGCAGCGTAGGGTCAGGGGAGGAGACCCAGTACTTC. This encodes CASSVGSGEETQYF.